The entry that follows covers one T cell receptor beta chain sequence. This receptor's antigen is unknown. No base quality values were provided; no much bigger clone lies one nucleotide off. The sample is drawn from a study of human T cells and chemical hapten exposure (dated by TCRdb to the early 2020s). For context, the study as a whole: For sensitization, 2% DPC in acetone was applied to a 2 cm by 2 cm area of upper inner arm skin. Weekly therapeutic DPC doses were additionally applied to the scalp of patients throughout the roughly 25-week study period. Patch testing was done on the upper back using Finn chambers containing 0.01% DPC, and results were scored after 6 days according to International Contact Dermatitis Research Group standards. Most of the patients in the cohort were female, and the cohort covered alopecia areata with under or over 50% scalp involvement, alopecia totalis and alopecia universalis. Libraries were pooled for sequencing, and variation in per-sample TCR yields was attributed mainly to small differences in library volumes within the pool. The study tracked peripheral blood TCR repertoire changes in vivo during primary and secondary sensitization to the hapten diphenylcyclopropenone (DPC) in alopecia patients. Blood was sampled from patients pre-sensitization (week 0) and at 2, 6 and about 24 weeks after DPC sensitization. About 30 alopecia patients provided blood for TCR sequencing at one to four time points (pre-sensitization, 2, 6 and 24 weeks). The paper's findings and limits, for the study overall: The number of PT1 expanded TCRs positively correlated with patch test score, significant at thresholds 8, 16 and 32 but not 4. Significantly more large CDR3 similarity clusters were formed by expanded TCRs than by pre-sensitization or healthy control sets, consistent with antigen-driven responses. The number of TCRs above 1 in 1000 frequency did not change with DPC sensitization; there was no evidence of global repertoire structure alterations. All patients had alopecia, a presumed autoimmune disease, so their immune response might differ from that of healthy individuals. Repeated subsampling changed both the strength of the expansion versus patch-test correlation and the threshold at which the correlation became significant.

V lost 4 bases and J lost 9 bases; the stretch between them is 16 bases long. The germline V gene (reference sequence) provides CDR1 SEHNR and CDR2 FQNEAQ. The CDR3, from cysteine to phenylalanine, totals 15 residues. The retained sequence is limited to the CDR3, 45 bases, with the frame set at the first base. The time point label here, explained by the study, means: pre-sensitization, week 0. This specimen's treatment or condition label, per the study, means: therapeutic diphenylcyclopropenone sensitization with weekly scalp DPC. At every patch-test visit, the blood draw took place before the patch test was put on. To be eligible, patients had to be aged 18 to 70, diagnosed with alopecia and judged suitable for DPC therapy, while pregnant patients were excluded. Total RNA was extracted from unfractionated whole blood that had been collected in Tempus Blood RNA tubes. Preparation of the library involved RACE. Sequencing took place on a NextSeq 500. Library preparation attached unique molecular identifiers to individual cDNA molecules for quantitative, reproducible TCR counting. For every blood RNA sample, sequencing covered both the TCR alpha and TCR beta chains. In the paper's pipeline: Samples had a median of about 90,000 TCRs, with a range from roughly 23,224 to 700,000. V, J and CDR3 annotation of the TCR reads was carried out using the Decombinator software suite. To make PS versus PT1 abundance plots, every sample was subsampled to the same number of TCRs (28,000). Expanded TCRs were defined as absent before sensitization and observed at least eight times at the 2-week time point. Using fastp trimming at Q25 and MiXCR clonotype assembly, TCRdb reanalyzed the public sequencing data and kept in-frame beta chains. When rows share a CDR3 protein, they turn into one entry using the most common DNA and genes. Clone size and V and J calls follow TCRdb, not the original study. Recorded for this sample are some 200,000 distinct CDR3 sequences; around 30% of them occurred a single time. The top ten clonotypes cover approximately 3% of the sample.

The source of this sequence is a woman in her thirties with alopecia areata. Some clones in this sample may be carry-over from other donors' samples. Sequenced here: whole blood, sampled in connection with sensitization to the hapten diphenylcyclopropenone (DPC). The chain joins TRBV7-9 to TRBJ1-6, with a tentative D gene TRBD1 over 5 matching bases. The DNA is as follows: TGTGCCAGCAGCTCCAGCGGGCAGGGAGGTTCACCCCTCCACTTT. Protein translation: CASSSSGQGGSPLHF.